Listed below are T cell receptor beta chains from one sample, sequenced in a study of early T cells in non-severe SARS-CoV-2 infection. TCRdb reprocessed the 5' RACE reads via MiXCR and lists one record per CDR3 protein. The sample yields some 42,000 distinct CDR3 sequences, roughly 6% seen once. Source: whole blood, taken at baseline. The receptors derive from an adult who was a healthcare worker with PCR-confirmed SARS-CoV-2 infection or an uninfected control (not recorded which). Both conserved end residues are part of each CDR3. Fields, in order: V gene, J gene, clone size, D gene, CDR3 protein, CDR3 DNA. The D gene is left open where the match is weak. Size tells how often a clone was seen (once, few, many) or the class of an expanded clone, and some rows leave it out.

TRBV9	TRBJ2-6	few	-	CASSGANVLTF	TGTGCCAGCAGTGGGGCCAACGTCCTGACTTTC
TRBV7-9	TRBJ1-1	many	-	CASSKVNTEAFF	TGTGCCAGCAGCAAGGTGAACACTGAAGCTTTCTTT
TRBV6-5	TRBJ1-6	many	-	CASSSGAYSSYNSPLHF	TGTGCCAGCAGCTCGGGGGCCTACAGCTCCTATAATTCACCCCTCCACTTT
TRBV28	TRBJ1-5	-	-	CASSSQGERNQPQHF	TGTGCCAGCAGTTCTCAGGGTGAGCGCAATCAGCCCCAGCATTTT
TRBV5-1	TRBJ2-1	many	-	CASSLDRNEQFF	TGCGCCAGCAGCTTGGATCGCAATGAGCAGTTCTTC
TRBV7-2	TRBJ1-1	few	-	CASSLLRATEAFF	TGTGCCAGCAGCTTGTTGAGGGCCACTGAAGCTTTCTTT
TRBV29-1	TRBJ2-2	-	-	CSVEPDWDTGELFF	TGCAGCGTTGAACCGGACTGGGACACCGGGGAGCTGTTTTTT
TRBV19	TRBJ2-7	many	-	CASSPGRGGGQYF	TGTGCCAGTAGTCCGGGACGGGGCGGTGGGCAGTACTTC
TRBV5-1	TRBJ2-4	many	-	CASSLAPGSDIQYF	TGCGCCAGCAGCTTGGCTCCGGGCAGTGACATTCAGTACTTC
TRBV9	TRBJ2-7	many	-	CASSSRQEAYEQYF	TGTGCCAGCAGCTCACGACAGGAAGCCTACGAGCAGTACTTC
TRBV24-1	TRBJ2-1	many	-	CATSDGAAGYNEQFF	TGTGCCACCAGTGATGGAGCGGCGGGGTACAATGAGCAGTTCTTC
TRBV5-1	TRBJ2-1	many	TRBD1	CASRTGTGGYNEQFF	TGCGCCAGTAGGACCGGGACAGGGGGCTACAATGAGCAGTTCTTC
TRBV20-1	TRBJ2-7	many	TRBD2	CSAKGLAGASYEQYF	TGCAGTGCGAAGGGACTAGCGGGGGCATCCTACGAGCAGTACTTC
TRBV12-3/TRBV12-4	TRBJ1-1	many	-	CASSSRSSNTEAFF	TGTGCCAGCAGTTCCCGGTCCTCGAACACTGAAGCTTTCTTT
TRBV7-9	TRBJ2-5	many	-	CASSPGRVREETQYF	TGTGCCAGCAGCCCGGGCAGGGTTCGGGAAGAGACCCAGTACTTC
TRBV7-8	TRBJ1-5	-	-	CASSLAVTYQPQHF	TGTGCCAGCAGCTTAGCGGTAACTTATCAGCCCCAGCATTTT
TRBV13	TRBJ1-4	few	-	CASSSSPNEKLFF	TGTGCCAGCAGCTCGAGTCCCAATGAAAAACTGTTTTTT
TRBV7-9	TRBJ1-5	many	-	CASSPGGGNQPQHF	TGTGCCAGCAGCCCCGGGGGTGGCAATCAGCCCCAGCATTTT